Following are 12 T cell receptor beta chains from one sample sequenced in a study of T cells in Graves' hyperthyroidism and ophthalmopathy. Amplification of TCR beta CDR3 regions used RNA as the template. The HTBI primer set drove a first-round RT-PCR of the TCR CDR3. TCRdb reprocessed the multiplex PCR reads via MiXCR and lists one record per CDR3 protein. The table has 600,000 to 700,000 distinct CDR3 sequences, roughly 14% seen once; the top ten hold 4.3%. Sequenced: blood. The receptors come from a woman in her thirties or forties with Graves' ophthalmopathy.

This clonotype showed up many times. This sequence joins TRBV6-4 and TRBJ2-6; TRBD1 matches at 7 bases. V gave up 6 bases and J gave up 0 bases; unmatched junction bases: 8. CDR3 size: 17 residues. Germline V lookup: CDR1 MRHNA, CDR2 SNTAGT. The CDR3 reads CASRTGTASSGANVLTF. The DNA of the CDR3 is TGTGCCAGCAGGACCGGGACAGCTAGCTCTGGGGCCAACGTCCTGACTTTC.

This clonotype was detected ten times or more. The chain is built from TRBV20-1 and TRBJ2-7; 9 bases are a match to TRBD2. The ends lost 3 bases at V and 2 bases at J; junction bases unmatched: 2. CDR3 length equals 13 residues. CDR1 and CDR2 (germline): DFQATT, SNEGSKA (reference sequence). The CDR3 spells CSASPSGAYEQYF. In DNA, the CDR3 is TGCAGTGCTAGCCCTAGCGGGGCCTACGAGCAGTACTTC.

This clonotype showed up many times. The chain links TRBV28 to TRBJ2-7, with D possibly matching TRBD2 (5 bases). In germline, CDR1 is MDHEN, CDR2 SYDVKM. This CDR3 region has 11 residues. V was cut by 9 bases and J by 3 bases, with 9 bases left in between. CDR3 protein: CASDGNYEQYF. In DNA, the CDR3 is TGTGCCAGTGACGGGAACTACGAGCAGTACTTC. The complete variable domain, with remaining parts taken from reference TRBV28 and TRBJ2-7, reads DVKVTQSSRYLVKRTGEKVFLECVQDMDHENMFWYRQDPGLGLRLIYFSYDVKMKEKGDIPEGYSVSREKKERFSLILESASTNQTSMYLCASDGNYEQYFGPGTRLTVT.

The chain joins TRBV3-1 to TRBJ2-7; D ambiguous. V was pared by 1 base and J by 0 bases, with 7 bases between. The CDR3 contains 14 residues. Per germline, CDR1 LGHDT and CDR2 YNNKEL (reference sequence). The CDR3 DNA is TGTGCCAGCAGCCAAGGGTGGGGCTCCTACGAGCAGTACTTC. Its translation: CASSQGWGSYEQYF.

The V gene is TRBV28, the J gene TRBJ2-7; tentative D call: TRBD2 (6 bases). The CDR3 contains 15 residues. Trimming pared 1 base from V and 2 bases from J, leaving 12 bases between. Germline loops: CDR1 MDHEN, CDR2 SYDVKM. The CDR3 DNA follows: TGTGCCAGCAGTTTATTGGATGGAGGGGCCTACGAGCAGTACTTC. Translated, it gives CASSLLDGGAYEQYF.

The rearrangement uses TRBV6-2 or TRBV6-3 and TRBJ2-7, with D possibly being TRBD1 (6 bases). Trimming stripped 9 bases from V and 0 bases from J, with 24 bases between. The CDR3 covers 17 residues. The V gene's germline CDR1 is MNHEY and CDR2 SVGEGT. The CDR3 region has the DNA TGTGCCAGTCTCACAGGAGCCGGGACAAAAAGCTCCTACGAGCAGTACTTC. It encodes CASLTGAGTKSSYEQYF.

The chain couples TRBV20-1 to TRBJ2-7, with D perhaps matching TRBD1 (5 bases). In germline, CDR1 is DFQATT, CDR2 SNEGSKA (reference sequence). The CDR3 length is 15 residues. Trimming took 3 bases from V and 3 from J, leaving 18 bases between them. DNA for the CDR3: TGCAGTGCTAGTGGGGCTCGACCCACCTACTACGAGCAGTACTTC. It is translated as CSASGARPTYYEQYF.

This clonotype was detected many times. The chain combines TRBV7-2 with TRBJ2-2, with 10 bases lining up with TRBD1. The CDR3 has 17 residues. The V segment lost 0 bases and the J segment 4 bases; nucleotides outside the gene matches: 5. Germline assignment: CDR1 SGHTA and CDR2 FQGNSA. CDR3 nucleotide sequence: TGTGCCAGCAGCTTAGCGAGACAGGGGGCTCGCACCGGGGAGCTGTTTTTT. It translates to CASSLARQGARTGELFF.

This clonotype was counted ten times or more. J is TRBJ1-1 and V is TRBV6-2 or TRBV6-3, with D perhaps TRBD1 (5 bases). The CDR3 totals 13 residues. V lost 7 bases and J lost 3, with 12 bases in between. Germline values: CDR1 MNHEY, CDR2 SVGEGT. The CDR3 loop reads CASIPGPHTEAFF. The CDR3 nucleotides are TGTGCCAGCATCCCGGGACCTCACACTGAAGCTTTCTTT.

This clonotype was counted a few times. CDR3 coding DNA: TGTGCCGGAGGACTAGCGGGAGGAGAGACCCAGTACTTC. It yields the protein CAGGLAGGETQYF. The V gene is TRBV6-5, the J gene TRBJ2-5, with 14 nucleotides matching TRBD2. Trimming removed 11 bases from V and 4 bases from J; junction bases left unmatched: 3. The CDR3 covers 13 residues. Germline V gene sequence: CDR1 MNHEY, CDR2 SVGAGI.

V is TRBV25-1 and J is TRBJ2-7, with D hard to call. V was clipped by 5 bases and J by 7 bases, with 15 bases between them. Germline CDR1 and CDR2: MGHDK and SYGVNS. This CDR3 region has 13 residues. Here the CDR3 reads CASSLRLFREQYF. As DNA, the CDR3 is TGTGCCAGCAGTTTACGCCTTTTCAGGGAGCAGTACTTC.

This clonotype has at least ten counts. The chain is built from TRBV20-1 and TRBJ2-7; maybe TRBD2 (6 bases). Germline V gene sequence: CDR1 DFQATT, CDR2 SNEGSKA (reference sequence). Trimming shortened V by 4 bases and J by 6 bases, and 10 bases separated the two germline ends. This CDR3 region has 11 residues. CDR3 bases: TGCAGTGCTAAACTAGCTACCGAGCAGTACTTC. The encoded protein is CSAKLATEQYF.